Sequencing of this T cell receptor beta chain was carried out in a study of early T cells in non-severe SARS-CoV-2 infection. On the study more broadly: It was bulk RNA from unsorted whole blood that was sequenced, and the chains were unpaired.

The ends were cut back, 2 bases at V and 5 bases at J, with 6 bases in the middle. The CDR3 runs to 12 residues. Germline loops: CDR1 SNHLY, CDR2 FYNNEI. Comment on this clonotype: Its specificity is not known.

Individual cDNA molecules were tagged with unique molecular identifiers, the study reported. MiXCR, run by TCRdb on the 5' RACE reads, gives a single entry per CDR3 protein. Of under 70,000 distinct CDR3 sequences in the sample, roughly 5.7% are singletons; the top ten hold around 3.5%. Points from the study as a whole: Comparison of clonotypes with VDJdb favored anti-spike CD8 responses while missing private and CD4 specificities.

The chain couples TRBV2 to TRBJ2-5; no clear D. The sequencing used whole blood, collected at baseline. This sequence was found in an adult who was a healthcare worker with PCR-confirmed SARS-CoV-2 infection or an uninfected control (not recorded which). The CDR3: CASSERAETQYF. The CDR3 coding sequence is TGTGCCAGCAGTGAAAGGGCGGAGACCCAGTACTTC.